This T cell receptor beta chain was obtained from a study of T cells after yellow fever vaccination. CDR1 SGHDT and CDR2 YYEEEE come from the germline V gene. V was trimmed by 5 bases and J by 4 bases, leaving 13 bases between them. This CDR3 spans 14 amino acids. This clonotype was counted between two and nine times. TCRdb analysed the 5' RACE reads with MiXCR anew, one entry per CDR3 protein. The sample yields under 700,000 distinct CDR3 sequences, roughly a sixth seen once. The TCR was taken from a man aged 18 to 29 who received the YFV17D yellow fever vaccine. The rearrangement links TRBV5-6 to TRBJ1-5; TRBD1 is a possible D gene (6 bases). This specimen consisted of PBMCs, obtained more than 4 days after the first yellow fever vaccination. CDR3 in amino acids: CASSSGTTNQPQHF. CDR3 nucleotide sequence: TGTGCCAGCAGTTCCGGGACAACTAATCAGCCCCAGCATTTT.